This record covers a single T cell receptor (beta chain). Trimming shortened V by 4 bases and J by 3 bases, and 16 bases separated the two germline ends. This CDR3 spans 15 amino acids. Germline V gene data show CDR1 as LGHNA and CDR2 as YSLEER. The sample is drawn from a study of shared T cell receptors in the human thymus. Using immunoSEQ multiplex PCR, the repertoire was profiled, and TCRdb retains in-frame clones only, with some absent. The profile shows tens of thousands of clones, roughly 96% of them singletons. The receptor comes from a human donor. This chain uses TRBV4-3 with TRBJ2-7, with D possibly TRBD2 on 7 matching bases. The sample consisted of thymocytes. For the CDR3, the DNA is TGCGCCAGCAGCCGAGGGGGGGAGGGCCACTACGAGCAGTACTTC. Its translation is CASSRGGEGHYEQYF.